The source of this T cell receptor (beta chain) is a study of blood T cell repertoires in COVID-19. This clone was seen just once. The CDR3 covers 16 residues. Germline lookup yields CDR1 MNHNY and CDR2 SVGAGI (reference sequence). J was trimmed by 5 bases and V by 4 bases; bases with no gene match: 12. Original methodology: Amplification with reference gene primers provided the estimates of nucleated cell counts. TCRdb keeps only in-frame clones here, not all; method: immunoSEQ multiplex PCR. The DNA gave D and trimming, while V, J and clone size come from that table. The sample contains 160,000 or so clones, roughly nine tenths of which appear only once.

The clonotype comes from a man aged 55 to 70 with acute or convalescent COVID-19. The chain combines TRBV6-6 with TRBJ1-1, with 8 bases matching TRBD1. The specimen sequenced was peripheral blood. The CDR3 nucleotides are TGTGCCAGCAGTTCGCCCAGGGGGCGCGTATTTACTGAAGCTTTCTTT. Translated, it gives CASSSPRGRVFTEAFF.